Shown below are 17 T cell receptor beta chains from a single sample sequenced in a study of blood T cell repertoires in COVID-19 (dated by TCRdb to the early 2020s). Libraries were prepared through the immunoSEQ multiplex PCR assay. TCRdb took this table from immuneACCESS and kept in-frame rearrangements with V and J called. Such tables lack part of the clones; where checked against another copy, unresolved V genes explain under half of the gap, and the rest is unexplained. The sample table holds over 200,000 clones, of which more than 75% were seen once. The ten largest clones take up roughly 11% of the sample. The sequenced sample was peripheral blood. These receptors originate from a man aged 50 to 60 with COVID-19, enrolled during active disease.

CDR3 DNA: TGTGCCAGCTCACCCCCGGGACTAGCGGGAAGATACGAGCAGTACTTC. Encoded protein: CASSPPGLAGRYEQYF. This rearrangement joins TRBV18 to TRBJ2-7, with TRBD2 matching over 13 bases. The CDR3 length is 16 residues. Germline V CDR1 and CDR2: KGHSH, LQKENI. V lost 3 bases and J lost 4; bases outside the gene matches: 6. Full variable domain (outside the CDR3, taken from reference TRBV18 and TRBJ2-7): NAGVMQNPRHLVRRRGQEARLRCSPMKGHSHVYWYRQLPEEGLKFMVYLQKENIIDESGMPKERFSAEFPKEGPSILRIQQVVRGDSAAYFCASSPPGLAGRYEQYFGPGTRLTVT.

The chain recombines TRBV28 with TRBJ2-6; tentative D call: TRBD1 (5 bases). V was clipped by 1 base and J by 0 bases, with 13 bases between them. The CDR3 covers 18 residues. Germline V gene sequence: CDR1 MDHEN, CDR2 SYDVKM. The chain's CDR3 is CASSLYSGPLSGANVLTF. In nucleotides, the CDR3 is TGTGCCAGCAGTTTATATTCAGGGCCCCTCTCTGGGGCCAACGTCCTGACTTTC. Complete variable domain (other parts from reference TRBV28 and TRBJ2-6): DVKVTQSSRYLVKRTGEKVFLECVQDMDHENMFWYRQDPGLGLRLIYFSYDVKMKEKGDIPEGYSVSREKKERFSLILESASTNQTSMYLCASSLYSGPLSGANVLTFGAGSRLTVL.

V and J are TRBV1 and TRBJ2-3; the D call in the table, TRBD2, was not verified against the DNA. TRBV1 represents a pseudogene. This CDR3 has 16 residues. In DNA, the CDR3 is TGCACCAGCAGCCAAGGACTAGCGGGGGACACAGATACGCAGTATTTT. Its protein product is CTSSQGLAGDTDTQYF.

The genes are TRBV15 and TRBJ2-7; 8 nucleotides align to TRBD2. V lost 1 base and J lost 5; bases outside the gene matches: 7. This CDR3 has 15 residues. Germline V gives CDR1 LNHNV, CDR2 YYDKDF (reference sequence). The CDR3 DNA reads as TGTGCCACCAGCAGAGGCCAGCGGGAGAGCAACGAGCAGTACTTC. Protein: CATSRGQRESNEQYF.

This rearrangement joins TRBV7-8 to TRBJ1-1; TRBD1 matches 8 bases. The germline V gene has CDR1 SGHVS and CDR2 FQNEAQ. The junction had 5 bases not matched to a gene; V was cut back by 1 base and J by 4 bases. This CDR3 contains 15 residues. The DNA for the CDR3 is TGTGCCAGCAGCTTAGTGGCAGGGGGCGGCACTGAAGCTTTCTTT. It codes for CASSLVAGGGTEAFF.

This chain joins TRBV5-1 and TRBJ1-2, with D possibly being TRBD1 (6 bases). CDR1 and CDR2 (germline): SGHRS, YFSETQ. CDR3 length: 14 amino acids. The germline V and J ends were trimmed by 4 bases and 8 bases, with 18 bases remaining between them. CDR3 DNA sequence: TGCGCCAGCAGCCTATCTCCGGACAGTCAGGGCTACACCTTC. Amino acid sequence: CASSLSPDSQGYTF.

This chain uses TRBV7-3 with TRBJ2-3; 9 nucleotides align to TRBD2. Germline V gene lookup returns CDR1 SGHTA and CDR2 FQGTGA. The V segment lost 2 bases and the J segment 2 bases; nucleotides outside the gene matches: 8. The CDR3 length is 17 residues. DNA of the CDR3: TGTGCCAGCAGCTTATCAGGCGGGGGGGCATTCACAGATACGCAGTATTTT. Translation gives CASSLSGGGAFTDTQYF.

This sequence joins TRBV10-3 and TRBJ2-7, with 16 bases matching TRBD2. Germline values: CDR1 ENHRY, CDR2 SYGVKD. The V segment lost 11 bases and the J segment 4 bases; nucleotides outside the gene matches: 5. The CDR3 runs to 14 residues. This CDR3 reads CAPLGLAGGYEQYF. The CDR3 DNA follows: TGTGCCCCCCTGGGACTAGCGGGGGGGTACGAGCAGTACTTC.

The CDR3: CASSPVPGQGYEQYF. Written as DNA, the CDR3 is TGTGCCAGCAGTCCCGTTCCAGGACAAGGCTACGAGCAGTACTTC. The V gene is TRBV28, the J gene TRBJ2-7; maybe TRBD1 (5 bases). Per germline, CDR1 MDHEN and CDR2 SYDVKM. This CDR3 has 15 residues. V was clipped by 5 bases and J by 3 bases, with 17 bases between them.

This clone was detected only once. The genes are TRBV5-1 and TRBJ1-4; D may be TRBD1 (6 bases). Germline V gene data show CDR1 as SGHRS and CDR2 as YFSETQ. V lost 0 bases and J 4 bases, leaving 10 bases between the germline ends. The CDR3 loop spans 15 amino acids. The CDR3 loop is CASSLATGNNEKLFF. In DNA, the CDR3 is TGCGCCAGCAGCTTGGCTACAGGGAATAATGAAAAACTGTTTTTT. Full variable domain (outside the CDR3, taken from reference TRBV5-1 and TRBJ1-4): KAGVTQTPRYLIKTRGQQVTLSCSPISGHRSVSWYQQTPGQGLQFLFEYFSETQRNKGNFPGRFSGRQFSNSRSEMNVSTLELGDSALYLCASSLATGNNEKLFFGSGTQLSVL.

The J gene is TRBJ1-5, the V gene TRBV27; D ambiguous. V lost 5 bases and J lost 7, with 18 bases in between. Germline lookup yields CDR1 MNHEY and CDR2 SMNVEV (reference sequence). The CDR3 totals 15 residues. The CDR3 region is CASSPTGRLGQPQHF. The CDR3 region has the DNA TGTGCCAGCAGTCCGACCGGGAGACTGGGCCAGCCCCAGCATTTT.

The chain couples TRBV4-2 to TRBJ2-5, with 11 bases identical to TRBD2. The J segment lost 0 bases and the V segment lost 3 bases, leaving 3 bases of the junction unmatched. Germline loops: CDR1 LGHNA, CDR2 YNFKEQ. This CDR3 is 16 amino acids long. CDR3 sequence reads: CASSHGTSGDQETQYF. The DNA for the CDR3 is TGTGCCAGCAGCCATGGGACTAGCGGCGACCAAGAGACCCAGTACTTC.

The chain employs TRBV19 and TRBJ2-2; TRBD1 aligns across 8 bases. The CDR3 length is 14 residues. Germline V gives CDR1 LNHDA, CDR2 SQIVND (reference sequence). Unmatched junction bases numbered 6, after V lost 7 bases and J lost 5 bases. CDR3 amino acids: CASIQDRETGELFF. Written as DNA, the CDR3 is TGTGCCAGTATCCAGGACAGGGAGACCGGGGAGCTGTTTTTT.

The chain recombines TRBV10-3 with TRBJ2-3, with 9 bases matching TRBD2. The CDR3 consists of 16 residues. Germline trimming cut 4 bases from V and 1 base from J; bases unmatched to any gene: 6. Germline V gene lookup returns CDR1 ENHRY and CDR2 SYGVKD. The CDR3 spells CAISGDSGSGTDTQYF. The CDR3 coding sequence is TGTGCCATCAGTGGGGATAGCGGGAGTGGCACAGATACGCAGTATTTT.

This clone was found once. V gene TRBV18 combines with J gene TRBJ2-5, with 10 bases aligning to TRBD1. The germline gives CDR1 KGHSH, CDR2 LQKENI. V was clipped by 1 base and J by 5 bases; unmatched bases: 1. CDR3 length: 14 amino acids. The CDR3: CASSPRDRGETQYF. Here the CDR3 DNA reads TGTGCCAGCTCACCACGGGACAGGGGTGAGACCCAGTACTTC.

The chain links TRBV15 to TRBJ2-5, with D hard to call. Germline-derived CDR1 and CDR2 are LNHNV and YYDKDF (reference sequence). The CDR3 loop spans 14 amino acids. Trimming removed 1 base from V and 5 bases from J, with 11 bases in between. The CDR3 loop reads CATSRVDSEETQYF. CDR3 bases: TGTGCCACCAGCAGAGTTGACTCGGAGGAGACCCAGTACTTC.

The rearrangement links TRBV27 to TRBJ1-3; weak D call: TRBD1 (6 bases). The CDR3 consists of 15 residues. V was pared by 2 bases and J by 2 bases, with 10 bases between. Germline loops: CDR1 MNHEY, CDR2 SMNVEV (reference sequence). The CDR3 region is CASSLTGRAGNTIYF. In nucleotides, the CDR3 is TGTGCCAGCAGTTTAACAGGGCGGGCTGGAAACACCATATATTTT.